This T cell receptor (beta chain) was identified during a study of blood T cell repertoires in COVID-19. Overall study context: Both acute and convalescent COVID-19 samples were obtained from the United States, Italy and Spain. Nucleic acid was either cDNA or gDNA, and it came from T cells, B-cell-depleted T cells, or PBMCs.

Original processing notes: Amplification with reference gene primers provided the estimates of nucleated cell counts. The method was immunoSEQ multiplex PCR; TCRdb's version includes in-frame clones alone and lacks a portion of them. The DNA was the basis for D and trimming; V, J and clone size are from that table. The sample holds around 130,000 clones, roughly 89% seen once. Germline assignment: CDR1 SGDLS and CDR2 YYNGEE. The ends were cut back, 0 bases at V and 2 bases at J, with 12 bases in the middle. This CDR3 has 15 residues. Enrolment of Seattle patients took place during active infection, and they were followed longitudinally.

This receptor was identified in a man aged 25 to 40 with COVID-19, enrolled during active disease. This rearrangement joins TRBV9 to TRBJ2-7, with a possible D match to TRBD1 (5 bases). Sequencing was done on a sample of peripheral blood. CDR3 nucleotide sequence: TGTGCCAGCAGCGTAGGCCAGGGTGAGCCCTACGAGCAGTACTTC. This translates into CASSVGQGEPYEQYF.